These 9 T cell receptor beta chains share one sample of origin, sequenced in a study of blood T cells in healthy people across ages (dated by TCRdb to about 2015). Library construction relied on 5' RACE. The listed sequencing device is Illumina HiSeq 2500. A second 7 to 11 cycle PCR used a sample-barcoded 5' primer and a J-beta primer mix. TCRdb reprocessed the public reads (quality trimming at Q25 with fastp, clone calling with MiXCR) and kept in-frame beta chains. Identical CDR3 protein sequences are pooled into one entry, listed with their most common genes and DNA. The sample table shows over 950,000 distinct CDR3 sequences, and around two fifths are seen once. In total, the top ten clones hold roughly 14% of the sample. Sequenced input: blood. These TCRs come from a man aged 18 to 29 in good health.

This clonotype was observed a handful of times. This rearrangement joins TRBV6-5 to TRBJ2-1; no reliable D call. Germline V gene data show CDR1 as MNHEY and CDR2 as SVGAGI. CDR3 length equals 11 residues. Between the trimmed V and J ends, which lost 8 bases and 9 bases, there was a span of 11 bases. This CDR3 reads CASSRWGEQFF. The CDR3 DNA is TGTGCCAGCTCCAGGTGGGGTGAGCAGTTCTTC.

The chain employs TRBV5-8 and TRBJ1-1; a possible D gene is TRBD1 (6 bases). CDR3 length: 15 amino acids. V lost 4 bases, J lost 5 bases, and 18 bases lay in between. Germline CDR1 and CDR2: SGHTS and YDEGEE. The chain's CDR3 is CASSVEQGRDTEAFF. In DNA form, the CDR3 reads TGTGCCAGCAGCGTGGAACAGGGTCGGGATACTGAAGCTTTCTTT.

The V gene is TRBV2, the J gene TRBJ2-5, with 7 bases lining up with TRBD2. The germline gives CDR1 SNHLY, CDR2 FYNNEI. The CDR3 length is 15 residues. V shed 3 bases, J shed 2 bases, and the junction held 6 bases outside the gene matches. CDR3 DNA sequence: TGTGCCAGCAGTGACCTAGCGGATCTACAAGAGACCCAGTACTTC. Encoded protein: CASSDLADLQETQYF.

This clonotype was observed a few times. The rearrangement uses TRBV10-3 and TRBJ1-2; unclear D gene. Trimming cost V 2 bases and J 8 bases, with 6 bases left between them. This CDR3 is 11 amino acids long. Per the germline V gene, CDR1 is ENHRY and CDR2 is SYGVKD. CDR3 region: CAISEPGGYTF. CDR3 nucleotides: TGTGCCATCAGTGAGCCAGGAGGCTACACCTTC.

A note on this clonotype: It may be a read error: a sequence one base away is much more abundant. This sequence joins TRBV5-1 and TRBJ2-1; D may match TRBD1 or TRBD2 (5 bases each). CDR1 SGHRS and CDR2 YFSETQ come from the germline V gene. The CDR3 runs to 15 residues. The CDR3 DNA follows: TGCGCCAGCAGCTTGGTTGGGACGGCCAACAATGGGCAGTTCTTC. This sequence encodes CASSLVGTANNGQFF.

As DNA, the CDR3 is TGCGCCAGCAGCTTGTTGATAGCGGGGGCCACAGATACGCAGTATTTT. The encoded protein is CASSLLIAGATDTQYF. The V and J genes are TRBV5-1 and TRBJ2-3; the match to TRBD2 covers 9 bases. Unmatched junction bases numbered 5, after V lost 1 base and J lost 2 bases. This CDR3 is 16 amino acids long. Germline CDR1 and CDR2: SGHRS and YFSETQ.

CDR3: CSANSLKVGNTEAFF. The DNA for the CDR3 is TGCAGTGCTAACTCCCTCAAAGTGGGAAACACTGAAGCTTTCTTT. This rearrangement joins TRBV20-1 to TRBJ1-1; the D is unclear. The CDR3 is 15 residues long. Germline assignment: CDR1 DFQATT and CDR2 SNEGSKA (reference sequence). V shed 4 bases and J shed 2 bases, with 17 bases lying between them.

This clonotype was counted only a few times. The CDR3 is CSATVPADTQYF. CDR3 sequence (DNA): TGCAGTGCTACAGTCCCAGCTGATACGCAGTATTTT. This chain joins TRBV20-1 and TRBJ2-3, with unresolved D. The V and J ends lost 4 bases and 6 bases respectively, with 11 bases between them. From germline, CDR1 is DFQATT and CDR2 SNEGSKA (reference sequence). The CDR3 extends over 12 amino acids.

The rearrangement uses TRBV7-2 and TRBJ1-2; D remains unclear. CDR3 size: 16 residues. V lost 1 base and J 8 bases, leaving 20 bases between the germline ends. In germline, CDR1 is SGHTA, CDR2 FQGNSA. CDR3 in amino acids: CASSLVWAKRSDGYTF. CDR3 sequence (DNA): TGTGCCAGCAGCTTAGTCTGGGCAAAGAGGTCCGACGGCTACACCTTC.